The 14 T cell receptor beta chains reported below all come from one sample, sequenced in a study of T cell responses to AZD1222 COVID-19 vaccine. Produced via immunoSEQ multiplex PCR; TCRdb's table is partial and in-frame only. There are 80,000 to 85,000 clones in the sample; 85% to 95% occur only once, and roughly 8% lies in the top ten. The sample was peripheral blood, taken 28 days after the second AZD1222 dose. The receptor set was obtained from an adult who received the AZD1222 COVID-19 vaccine.

This chain links TRBV24-1 with TRBJ2-1; weak D call: TRBD2 (6 bases). The CDR3 is 14 residues long. V lost 7 bases and J 4 bases, leaving 13 bases between the germline ends. Germline-derived CDR1 and CDR2 are KGHDR and SFDVKD. CDR3 nucleotides: TGTGCCACCAGGGCGGCGGGACCATACAATGAGCAGTTCTTC. Translation gives CATRAAGPYNEQFF.

The genes are TRBV1 and TRBJ2-7. TRBV1 is designated a pseudogene. This CDR3 spans 12 amino acids. CDR3 sequence: CTSSHSSNEQYF. CDR3 bases: TGCACCAGCAGCCACTCTTCGAACGAGCAGTACTTC.

V is TRBV24-1 and J is TRBJ2-1, with 11 bases identical to TRBD2. Germline V gives CDR1 KGHDR, CDR2 SFDVKD. V gave up 5 bases and J gave up 6 bases; unmatched junction bases: 8. CDR3 length: 16 residues. The DNA for the CDR3 is TGTGCCACCAGTGGATCCGGGACTAGCGGACCCAATGAGCAGTTCTTC. It yields the protein CATSGSGTSGPNEQFF.

The V gene is TRBV9, the J gene TRBJ2-3; D not certain. This CDR3 spans 17 amino acids. The V and J ends lost 3 bases and 2 bases respectively, with 19 bases between them. Per germline, CDR1 SGDLS and CDR2 YYNGEE. Here the CDR3 reads CASSGDPLPSLTDTQYF. Written as DNA, the CDR3 is TGTGCCAGCAGCGGAGACCCCCTCCCGAGCCTCACAGATACGCAGTATTTT.

Written as DNA, the CDR3 is TGCGCCAGCAGCCAAGTTACAGCGGGACTCTCCTACAATGAGCAGTTCTTC. Protein sequence: CASSQVTAGLSYNEQFF. The chain recombines TRBV4-1 with TRBJ2-1; TRBD2 aligns across 7 bases. The length of the CDR3 is 17 residues. Trimming removed 1 base from V and 0 bases from J; junction bases left unmatched: 6. Germline CDR1 and CDR2: MGHRA and YSYEKL.

On this clone itself: Other DNA sequences from this sample encode an identical CDR3 as well. The chain joins TRBV20-1 to TRBJ2-7, with D unresolved. Germline V gene data show CDR1 as DFQATT and CDR2 as SNEGSKA (reference sequence). The ends were cut back, 3 bases at V and 3 bases at J, with 6 bases in the middle. This CDR3 is built from 11 residues. The CDR3 here is CSASGSYEQYF. The CDR3 region has the DNA TGCAGTGCTAGTGGTAGCTACGAGCAGTACTTC.

The J gene is TRBJ2-7, the V gene TRBV24-1; 9 bases are a match to TRBD1. The CDR3 covers 13 residues. Germline V CDR1 and CDR2: KGHDR, SFDVKD. Trimming removed 12 bases from V and 3 bases from J; junction bases left unmatched: 8. The CDR3 here is CASAPGQGYEQYF. CDR3 DNA: TGTGCCTCCGCACCGGGACAGGGCTACGAGCAGTACTTC.

The CDR3 DNA sequence: TGTGCCAGCAGTCCTCTCCTGCGGGTTGGTCTGGGAGATACGCAGTATTTT. Protein: CASSPLLRVGLGDTQYF. The V and J genes are TRBV2 and TRBJ2-3; the D gene is possibly TRBD2 (5 bases). CDR1 is SNHLY and CDR2 is FYNNEI in the germline V gene. The CDR3 consists of 17 residues. Between the trimmed V and J ends, which lost 5 bases and 5 bases, there was a span of 23 bases.

The V call is TRBV6-2 or TRBV6-3, the J call TRBJ1-1; D uncertain. CDR3 length: 13 amino acids. CDR1 MNHEY and CDR2 SVGEGT come from the germline V gene. V shed 4 bases and J shed 1 base, with 7 bases lying between them. The CDR3: CASSLWGNTEAFF. The CDR3 DNA sequence: TGTGCCAGCAGTTTATGGGGGAACACTGAAGCTTTCTTT.

The CDR3 coding sequence is TGTGCCAGCAGCCAAACCGCTACAGATACGCAGTATTTT. Translation gives CASSQTATDTQYF. V gene TRBV3-1 (or the pseudogene TRBV3-2) combines with J gene TRBJ2-3; D remains unclear. Germline CDR1 reads LGHDT; CDR2 reads YNNKEL (reference sequence). The V gene lost 2 bases and the J gene lost 3 bases, with 6 bases spanning the gap. The CDR3 is 13 amino acids.

This sequence joins TRBV24-1 and TRBJ2-5; 7 nucleotides agree with TRBD2. Trimming took 4 bases from V and 3 from J; bases not matched to a gene: 4. Looked up from germline, CDR1 is KGHDR and CDR2 is SFDVKD. The CDR3 totals 14 residues. In DNA form, the CDR3 reads TGTGCCACCAGTGAAGGACTAGTTAAAGAGACCCAGTACTTC. Translating it yields CATSEGLVKETQYF.

CDR3: CASSVTDPNTGELFF. The CDR3 DNA reads as TGTGCCAGCAGTGTCACGGACCCGAACACCGGGGAGCTGTTTTTT. The chain recombines TRBV2 with TRBJ2-2; D is unresolved. Germline loops: CDR1 SNHLY, CDR2 FYNNEI. The V end was cut by 4 bases, the J end by 0 bases, with 9 bases between. This CDR3 region has 15 residues.

The chain is built from TRBV28 and TRBJ2-3; D is possibly TRBD2 (5 bases). Germline CDR1 MDHEN, CDR2 SYDVKM. This CDR3 is 15 amino acids long. V lost 3 bases to trimming and J lost 1 base, with 11 bases between them. The CDR3 DNA follows: TGTGCCAGCAGTTTCTTCGGGGTGGGCACAGATACGCAGTATTTT. It encodes CASSFFGVGTDTQYF.

The rearrangement links TRBV27 to TRBJ2-5; 9 nucleotides match TRBD1. The CDR3 is 13 residues long. The ends lost 6 bases at V and 5 bases at J; junction bases unmatched: 4. Germline lookup yields CDR1 MNHEY and CDR2 SMNVEV (reference sequence). CDR3 nucleotides: TGTGCCAGCAGACAGGGGGCTTTGGAGACCCAGTACTTC. As protein: CASRQGALETQYF.